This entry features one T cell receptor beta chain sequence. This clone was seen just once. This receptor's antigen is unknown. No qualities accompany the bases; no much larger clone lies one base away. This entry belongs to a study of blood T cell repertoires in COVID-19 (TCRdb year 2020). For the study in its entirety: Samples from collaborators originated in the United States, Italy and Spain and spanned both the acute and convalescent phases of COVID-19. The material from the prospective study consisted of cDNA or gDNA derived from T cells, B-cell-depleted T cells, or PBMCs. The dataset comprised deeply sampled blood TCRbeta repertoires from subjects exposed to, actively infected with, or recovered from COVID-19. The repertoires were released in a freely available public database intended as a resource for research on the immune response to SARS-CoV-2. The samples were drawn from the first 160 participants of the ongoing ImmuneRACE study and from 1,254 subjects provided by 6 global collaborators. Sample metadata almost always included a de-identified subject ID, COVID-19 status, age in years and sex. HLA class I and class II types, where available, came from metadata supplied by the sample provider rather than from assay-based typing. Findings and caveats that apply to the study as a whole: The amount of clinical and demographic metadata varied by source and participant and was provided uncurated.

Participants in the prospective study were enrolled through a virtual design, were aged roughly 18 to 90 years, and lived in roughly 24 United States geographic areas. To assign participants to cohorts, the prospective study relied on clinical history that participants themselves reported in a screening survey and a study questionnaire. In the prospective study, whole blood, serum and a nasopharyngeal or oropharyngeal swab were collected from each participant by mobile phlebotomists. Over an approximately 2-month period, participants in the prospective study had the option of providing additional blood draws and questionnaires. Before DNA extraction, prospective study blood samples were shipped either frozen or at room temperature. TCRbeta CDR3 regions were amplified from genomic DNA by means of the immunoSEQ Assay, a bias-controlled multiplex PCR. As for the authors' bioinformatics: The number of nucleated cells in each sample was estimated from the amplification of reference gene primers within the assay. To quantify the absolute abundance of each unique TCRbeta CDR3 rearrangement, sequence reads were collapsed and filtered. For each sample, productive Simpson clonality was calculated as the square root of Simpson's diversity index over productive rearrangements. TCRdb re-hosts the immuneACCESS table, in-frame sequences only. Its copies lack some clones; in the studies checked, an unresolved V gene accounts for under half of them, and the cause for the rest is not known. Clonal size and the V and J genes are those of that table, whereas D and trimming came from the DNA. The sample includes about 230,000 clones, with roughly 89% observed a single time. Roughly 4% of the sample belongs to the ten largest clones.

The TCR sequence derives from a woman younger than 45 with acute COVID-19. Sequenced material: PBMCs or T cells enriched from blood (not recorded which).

The sequence in DNA is TGTGCCAGCAGCGTAACGGGGGGGCAAGATACGCAGTATTTT. It codes for CASSVTGGQDTQYF. The chain couples TRBV9 to TRBJ2-3, with TRBD2 identical over 8 junction bases. The CDR3, from cysteine to phenylalanine, totals 14 residues. Just the 42-base CDR3 DNA is kept, in frame starting at base 1. Based on the germline V gene, the CDR1 and CDR2 sequences are SGDLS and YYNGEE. After removal of 1 base from V and 5 bases from J, the junction retains 3 bases not matched to a gene.